Listed below are T cell receptor beta chains from one sample, sequenced in a study of CD8 T cells in ankylosing spondylitis. TCRdb re-analysed the 5' RACE reads in MiXCR, keeping a single row per CDR3 protein. Here the sample spans more than 250,000 distinct CDR3 sequences, approximately 8.2% being singletons. The material sequenced was blood, either unsorted or a sorted T cell fraction (not recorded which). The receptors were gathered from a male donor with ankylosing spondylitis. Both conserved end residues are part of each CDR3. A D gene is named only where the DNA matches it firmly. Expanded clones get a size class; other rows say once, few or many, or leave the size out.

TGCGCCAGCAGCTTTCGGTCCGGGGAGCTGTTTTTT CASSFRSGELFF . TRBJ2-2 . TRBV5-1 12
TGTGCCAGCAGTTTAAAGGAGCAGTTCTTC CASSLKEQFF . TRBJ2-1 . TRBV12-3/TRBV12-4 10
TGTGCCAGCACCACCCTCCTCGACCGGGACGGCGGGCGGACCCAGTACTTC CASTTLLDRDGGRTQYF . TRBJ2-5 . TRBV6-1 17
TGTGCCAGCAGTTTTATGACTACGGCTGGCACCGGGGAGCTGTTTTTT CASSFMTTAGTGELFF many TRBJ2-2 . TRBV28 16
TGCGCCAGCAGCTCCAAGGCATCTCAAGAGACCCAGTACTTC CASSSKASQETQYF few TRBJ2-5 . TRBV5-1 14
TGTGCCAGCAGCGCAGCAGCCGGGACTAGCGGGAGAGGCCACTTC CASSAAAGTSGRGHF . TRBJ2-5 TRBD2 TRBV7-2 15
TGTGCCAGCAGCCAAGATTATAACGGTGCCTACGAGCAGTACTTC CASSQDYNGAYEQYF . TRBJ2-7 . TRBV3-1 15
TGTGCCATCAGGGAGAGAGGGGATTCCTACGAGCAGTACTTC CAIRERGDSYEQYF few TRBJ2-7 . TRBV10-3 14
TGTGCCAGCAGCCCTCGACACGCCTCCACCGGGGAGCTGTTTTTT CASSPRHASTGELFF . TRBJ2-2 . TRBV9 15
TGTGCCAGCAGTTTAGCCTGGGGTAGCGGGAGGGCCTGGCGCACAGATACGCAGTATTTT CASSLAWGSGRAWRTDTQYF few TRBJ2-3 TRBD2 TRBV12-3/TRBV12-4 20
TGTGCCAGCACGAGGTGGGATGGCTACACCTTC CASTRWDGYTF . TRBJ1-2 . TRBV2 11
TGTGCCAGCAGGGCAATGGGGGCACCAAACAATGAGCAGTTCTTC CASRAMGAPNNEQFF few TRBJ2-1 . TRBV6-2/TRBV6-3 15
TGCAGTGCCCCCCCGGGTGGGAACACTGAAGCTTTCTTT CSAPPGGNTEAFF . TRBJ1-1 . TRBV20-1 13
TGTGCCAGCAAGGGTCCGGCGGTTTTGACCGGGGAGCTGTTTTTT CASKGPAVLTGELFF few TRBJ2-2 . TRBV6-1 15
TGTGCCAGCAGCTTGGTGGCAGGGGTTGGGGGTAATCAGCCCCAGCATTTT CASSLVAGVGGNQPQHF . TRBJ1-5 . TRBV7-2 17
TGCAGCGTTGAAGAACTCACGAACACCGGGGAGCTGTTTTTT CSVEELTNTGELFF . TRBJ2-2 . TRBV29-1 14
TGTGCCAGCGGGTTGGACACTCGGCCCGTTGAGCAGTACTTC CASGLDTRPVEQYF . TRBJ2-7 . TRBV27 14
TGTGCCAGCAGCCCACCATCCCAGGGCCACAGGGGCTACACCTTC CASSPPSQGHRGYTF few TRBJ1-2 . TRBV7-9 15
TGCAGCGTTTCGGATTACAATGAGCAGTTCTTC CSVSDYNEQFF few TRBJ2-1 . TRBV29-1 11
TGTGCCAGCAGTTTCCAGGGGGTTCCCCCATCCGAGCAGTACTTC CASSFQGVPPSEQYF . TRBJ2-7 TRBD1 TRBV27 15
TGCGCCAGCAGCTTGGTGGACAGGGGGAACACCGGGGAGCTGTTTTTT CASSLVDRGNTGELFF . TRBJ2-2 TRBD1 TRBV5-1 16